Listed here is a single T cell receptor beta chain. Its specificity is unknown. The immunoSEQ assay was version 4, run in survey mode. Sequencing was performed with immunoSEQ multiplex PCR; in TCRdb, only in-frame clones are kept and a portion is missing. The sample shows tens of thousands of clones, around 80% of them seen only once. The source of the sample is a study of persistence of HIV-infected CD4 T cells. This CDR3 has 13 amino acids. From germline, CDR1 is SNHLY and CDR2 FYNNEI. V was shortened by 7 bases and J by 5 bases, with 12 bases between the two germline ends. The stimulus was lysate of CMV-infected fibroblasts, about 11 ug/mL. Sorted nonresponding memory CD4+ T cells were CD40L-negative, CD69-negative, CD45RO-high. Study-wide findings and caveats: Degenerate expanded CDR3beta sequences were enriched among CMV- and Gag-responding cells.

The TCR comes from an adult man with HIV who was CMV-seropositive. The source material was CD4+ T cells sorted from PBMCs after 18-hour stimulation, sampled from a patient who received antiretroviral therapy. This rearrangement joins TRBV2 to TRBJ1-5, with a weak D call TRBD1 (6 bases). The CDR3 nucleotides are TGTGCCAGCAAGGGGGACGGGGATCAGCCCCAGCATTTT. This translates into CASKGDGDQPQHF.